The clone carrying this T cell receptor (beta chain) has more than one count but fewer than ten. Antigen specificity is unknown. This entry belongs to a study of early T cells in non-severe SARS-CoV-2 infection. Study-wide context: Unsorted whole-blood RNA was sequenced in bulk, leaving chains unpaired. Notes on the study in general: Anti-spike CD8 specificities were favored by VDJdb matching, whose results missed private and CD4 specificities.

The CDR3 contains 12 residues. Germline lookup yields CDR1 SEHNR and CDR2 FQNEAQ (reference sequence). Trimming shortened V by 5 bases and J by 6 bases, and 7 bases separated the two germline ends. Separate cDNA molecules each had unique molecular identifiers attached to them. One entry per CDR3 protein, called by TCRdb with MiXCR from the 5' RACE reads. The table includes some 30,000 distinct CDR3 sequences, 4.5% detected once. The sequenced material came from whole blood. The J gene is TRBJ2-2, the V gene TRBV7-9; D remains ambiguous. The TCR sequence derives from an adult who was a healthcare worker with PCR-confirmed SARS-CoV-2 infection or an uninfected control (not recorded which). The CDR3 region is CASSQGPGELFF. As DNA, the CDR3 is TGTGCCAGCAGCCAAGGGCCCGGGGAGCTGTTTTTT.